The next 30 T cell receptor beta chains were all read from a single sample in a study of spatial heterogeneity in lung cancer. As for time point: blood at routine non-recurrence follow-up after resection. TCRs were sequenced from unsorted whole RNA of tumor, nontumor lung or PBMC. TCRdb independently ran MiXCR on the 5' RACE reads; one entry per CDR3 protein. The data contain under 30,000 distinct CDR3 sequences, approximately 5.4% of them singletons. Sequencing used PBMCs, obtained at follow-up. These receptors all stem from a male donor with early-stage non-small cell lung cancer.

The table lists this clonotype with many counts. This chain links TRBV7-9 with TRBJ1-1; TRBD1 might be the D (6 bases). Deletions cut 5 bases from V and 1 base from J, with 11 bases between. Germline CDR1 is SEHNR and CDR2 is FQNEAQ (reference sequence). The CDR3 has 14 amino acids. CDR3 sequence reads: CASSRRTENTEAFF. CDR3 DNA sequence: TGTGCCAGCAGCCGACGGACAGAGAACACTGAAGCTTTCTTT.

Sample share makes this clonotype medium-sized. The rearrangement uses TRBV7-3 and TRBJ1-2, with TRBD1 matching 12 bases. The CDR3 length is 15 residues. The junction had 3 bases not matched to a gene; V was cut back by 5 bases and J by 2 bases. Per the germline V gene, CDR1 is SGHTA and CDR2 is FQGTGA. The CDR3 here is CASSPGQGANYGYTF. In nucleotides, the CDR3 is TGTGCCAGCAGCCCGGGACAGGGGGCGAACTATGGCTACACCTTC.

The chain couples TRBV4-1 to TRBJ1-5, with TRBD1 matching 7 bases. Trimming removed 0 bases from V and 7 bases from J; junction bases left unmatched: 15. This CDR3 has 18 amino acids. Germline-derived CDR1 and CDR2 are MGHRA and YSYEKL. CDR3 protein: CASSQDRLRRGLGQPQHF. In DNA, the CDR3 is TGCGCCAGCAGCCAAGATCGGTTAAGGAGGGGGCTTGGACAGCCCCAGCATTTT.

This clonotype was counted at least ten times. The chain recombines TRBV6-2 or TRBV6-3 with TRBJ2-6; tentatively, D is TRBD2 (6 bases). The germline CDR1 and CDR2 sequences are MNHEY and SVGEGT. V was pared by 7 bases and J by 0 bases, with 13 bases between. This CDR3 is 16 amino acids long. Here the CDR3 DNA reads TGTGCCAGCACCGGCGGGGCAAGCTCTGGGGCCAACGTCCTGACTTTC. It codes for CASTGGASSGANVLTF.

This clonotype was seen at least ten times. V is TRBV27 and J is TRBJ2-5; 12 positions agree with TRBD1. J gave up 4 bases and V 7 bases, and 7 bases lay outside the gene matches. The length of the CDR3 is 15 residues. The germline V gene has CDR1 MNHEY and CDR2 SMNVEV (reference sequence). The CDR3 DNA is TGTGCCAGCACCCGGGACAGGGGGCAGATAGAGACCCAGTACTTC. This translates into CASTRDRGQIETQYF.

As concerns this clonotype: This may come from a read error, since a much larger clone is one base off. The chain combines TRBV29-1 with TRBJ2-1, with TRBD2 matching over 7 bases. The CDR3 length is 11 residues. Per germline, CDR1 SQVTM and CDR2 ANQGSEA. V lost 7 bases to trimming and J lost 16 bases; unmatched junction nucleotides: 13. The CDR3 DNA reads TGCAGCGGAGGACCAGCGGGAATCAACTTCTTC. This codes for CSGGPAGINFF.

There are a few counts of this clonotype. The chain uses TRBV5-1 and TRBJ2-7; the D gene could be TRBD1 or TRBD2 (5 bases each). V lost 4 bases to trimming and J lost 4 bases, with 18 bases between them. CDR3 size: 15 residues. Germline loops: CDR1 SGHRS, CDR2 YFSETQ. CDR3 amino acids: CASSLRDGISYEQYV. CDR3 nucleotide sequence: TGCGCCAGCAGCCTCCGGGACGGAATTTCATACGAGCAGTACGTC.

This clonotype has more than one count but fewer than ten. Compared with germline, one end of the junction differs, possibly owing to a read error. The rearrangement links TRBV7-9 to TRBJ1-1, with TRBD1 matching 10 bases. The CDR3 length is 17 residues. Germline CDR1 reads SEHNR; CDR2 reads FQNEAQ (reference sequence). The CDR3 coding sequence is TGTGCCAGCAGCCTAGCAAGGACAGGGGGAGCGGACACTGAAGCTTTCTTT. This translates into CASSLARTGGADTEAFF.

V gene TRBV7-9 combines with J gene TRBJ1-2, with D possibly TRBD1 on 5 matching bases. The ends were cut back, 4 bases at V and 4 bases at J, with 7 bases in the middle. Germline assignment: CDR1 SEHNR and CDR2 FQNEAQ (reference sequence). CDR3 length equals 12 residues. As DNA, the CDR3 is TGTGCCAGCAGCTCCCAGGGCTATGGCTACACCTTC. Protein product: CASSSQGYGYTF.

This clonotype has just a few counts. The chain has TRBV4-1 and TRBJ1-2; no clear D gene. The V end lost 4 bases, the J end lost 4 bases, and 13 bases lay between the germline ends. The CDR3 spans 14 residues. From germline, CDR1 is MGHRA and CDR2 YSYEKL. This CDR3 is CASSPTEGSYGYTF. In nucleotides, the CDR3 is TGCGCCAGCAGCCCCACGGAAGGATCCTATGGCTACACCTTC.

As DNA, the CDR3 is TGTGCCAGCAGTTACAGGGGGACCGGGGAGCTGTTTTTT. Translation: CASSYRGTGELFF. The chain combines TRBV6-5 with TRBJ2-2, with D possibly TRBD1 on 6 matching bases. The length of the CDR3 is 13 residues. Germline V gene lookup returns CDR1 MNHEY and CDR2 SVGAGI. The V gene lost 2 bases and the J gene lost 5 bases, with 6 bases spanning the gap.

This clonotype was observed a handful of times. The CDR3 DNA reads TGTGCCAGCAGCCAACAGGGGGAGGTTGGCTATGGCTACACCTTC. This sequence encodes CASSQQGEVGYGYTF. This chain uses TRBV7-8 with TRBJ1-2; 8 bases fit TRBD1. V lost 5 bases and J lost 4; bases outside the gene matches: 9. Germline V lookup: CDR1 SGHVS, CDR2 FQNEAQ. CDR3 length: 15 amino acids.

By sample fraction, this clonotype is medium-sized. CDR3 sequence (DNA): TGTGCCAGCAGTGGACAGCCCAACACTGAAGCTTTCTTT. It encodes CASSGQPNTEAFF. The chain recombines TRBV2 with TRBJ1-1, with D tentatively TRBD1 (5 bases). This CDR3 contains 13 residues. V dropped 4 bases and J dropped 2 bases, with 8 bases sitting between them. Per the germline V gene, CDR1 is SNHLY and CDR2 is FYNNEI.

There are many counts of this clonotype. The J gene is TRBJ2-5, the V gene TRBV12-3 or TRBV12-4, with 8 bases identical to TRBD2. The trim removed 7 bases at V and 7 bases at J, leaving 17 bases unmatched. This CDR3 has 16 amino acids. CDR3 in DNA: TGTGCCAGCACCCTAGCCGGGACTAGGGGGTTTGGGACCCAGTACTTC. It yields the protein CASTLAGTRGFGTQYF.

This chain joins TRBV12-3 or TRBV12-4 and TRBJ1-1; the D is unclear. CDR3 length: 13 amino acids. Trimming removed 6 bases at V and 0 bases at J, with 8 bases between. DNA for the CDR3: TGTGCCAGCAGCTCAGTCCTGAACACTGAAGCTTTCTTT. Protein product: CASSSVLNTEAFF.

This clonotype was counted many times. The chain's CDR3 is CASSFSTSGRPLGTQYF. CDR3 nucleotides: TGTGCCAGCAGCTTTTCGACTAGCGGGAGGCCACTGGGGACCCAGTACTTC. The chain uses TRBV7-6 and TRBJ2-5, with 13 bases that match TRBD2. Per germline, CDR1 SGHVS and CDR2 FNYEAQ. V lost 3 bases and J lost 7; bases outside the gene matches: 11. The length of the CDR3 is 17 residues.

J is TRBJ2-5 and V is TRBV6-5; 7 nucleotides match TRBD2. V shed 8 bases and J 5 bases; nucleotides not matched to a gene: 11. Germline V CDR1 and CDR2: MNHEY, SVGAGI. This CDR3 contains 14 residues. The CDR3 reads CASCRGRRGETQYF. Written as DNA, the CDR3 is TGTGCCAGCTGCAGAGGGCGGCGGGGGGAGACCCAGTACTTC.

This chain links TRBV5-1 with TRBJ2-7; weak D call: TRBD2 (6 bases). The length of the CDR3 is 16 residues. CDR1 SGHRS and CDR2 YFSETQ come from the germline V gene. The CDR3 is CASSLGGTWGSTERAV. For the CDR3, the DNA is TGCGCCAGCAGCTTGGGCGGCACATGGGGCTCGACGGAGCGGGCTGTC.

This clonotype was seen repeatedly, ten times or more. The CDR3 protein is CASSTVNQPQHF. CDR3 nucleotide sequence: TGTGCCAGCAGCACAGTCAATCAGCCCCAGCATTTT. The chain recombines TRBV7-9 with TRBJ1-5; D gene uncertain. CDR3 size: 12 residues. The germline V gene encodes CDR1 SEHNR and CDR2 FQNEAQ (reference sequence). V was clipped by 5 bases and J by 3 bases, with 5 bases between them.

This clonotype was counted ten times or more. The J gene is TRBJ2-5, the V gene TRBV7-2; maybe TRBD2 (6 bases). V was trimmed by 5 bases and J by 8 bases, leaving 21 bases between them. The CDR3 contains 15 residues. Per the germline V gene, CDR1 is SGHTA and CDR2 is FQGNSA. The chain's CDR3 is CASSRGRGLPGTQYF. Here the CDR3 DNA reads TGTGCCAGCAGCCGAGGACGGGGACTTCCAGGCACCCAGTACTTC. The whole variable domain, filled in from reference TRBV7-2 and TRBJ2-5, reads GAGVSQSPSNKVTEKGKDVELRCDPISGHTALYWYRQSLGQGLEFLIYFQGNSAPDKSGLPSDRFSAERTGGSVSTLTIQRTQQEDSAVYLCASSRGRGLPGTQYFGPGTRLLVL.

In this sample, this clonotype turned up many times. This chain links TRBV4-2 with TRBJ2-2; 7 bases align to TRBD2. The length of the CDR3 is 16 residues. Germline V gene data show CDR1 as LGHNA and CDR2 as YNFKEQ. V was clipped by 0 bases and J by 4 bases; unmatched bases: 5. CDR3 residues: CASSQEAGIGTGELFF. CDR3 coding DNA: TGTGCCAGCAGCCAAGAAGCGGGAATCGGCACCGGGGAGCTGTTTTTT.

This clonotype has more than one count but fewer than ten. The rearrangement joins TRBV28 to TRBJ2-7, with 7 bases identical to TRBD2. Per the germline V gene, CDR1 is MDHEN and CDR2 is SYDVKM. The CDR3 covers 16 residues. V lost 6 bases and J lost 2; bases outside the gene matches: 13. Here the CDR3 reads CASSLLAAEEPYEQYF. The DNA for the CDR3 is TGTGCCAGCAGCCTTCTAGCGGCAGAAGAACCCTACGAGCAGTACTTC. The full variable domain, completed using reference TRBV28 and TRBJ2-7, is DVKVTQSSRYLVKRTGEKVFLECVQDMDHENMFWYRQDPGLGLRLIYFSYDVKMKEKGDIPEGYSVSREKKERFSLILESASTNQTSMYLCASSLLAAEEPYEQYFGPGTRLTVT.

The chain carries TRBV4-3 and TRBJ2-1; D is tentatively TRBD1 or TRBD2 (5 bases each). The CDR3 extends over 14 amino acids. The V end lost 1 base, the J end lost 7 bases, and 11 bases lay between the germline ends. Germline CDR1 LGHNA, CDR2 YSLEER. The CDR3 is CASSQAGQVNEQFF. Here the CDR3 DNA reads TGCGCCAGCAGCCAAGCGGGGCAGGTGAATGAGCAGTTCTTC.

This clonotype was recorded at least ten times. The genes are TRBV3-1 and TRBJ1-4; D unresolved. V was shortened by 3 bases and J by 5 bases, with 13 bases between the two germline ends. This CDR3 has 15 amino acids. The V gene's germline CDR1 is LGHDT and CDR2 YNNKEL (reference sequence). The CDR3 reads CASSQNSGDNEKLFF. Here the CDR3 DNA reads TGTGCCAGCAGCCAGAATTCGGGAGACAATGAAAAACTGTTTTTT.

This clonotype was counted only a few times. This rearrangement joins TRBV6-5 to TRBJ2-3; the D is unclear. Germline V CDR1 and CDR2: MNHEY, SVGAGI. Trimming cost V 2 bases and J 7 bases, with 19 bases left between them. CDR3 length equals 16 residues. CDR3 DNA: TGTGCCAGCAGTTACGTAACGCCTCCCAGTATAAATACGCAGTATTTT. Its protein product is CASSYVTPPSINTQYF.

This chain uses TRBV7-8 with TRBJ2-7; D may be TRBD2 (7 bases). The CDR3 has 16 residues. Trimming took 5 bases from V and 1 from J, leaving 18 bases between them. Germline CDR1 is SGHVS and CDR2 is FQNEAQ. DNA of the CDR3: TGTGCCAGCAGCCCCGGGGGGACACTAACGTCCTACGAGCAGTACGTC. It translates to CASSPGGTLTSYEQYV.

The gene calls are TRBV23-1 and TRBJ2-7; tentatively, D is TRBD1 (6 bases). TRBV23-1 is an open reading frame whose function is uncertain. V was clipped by 3 bases and J by 3 bases, with 18 bases between them. The CDR3 runs to 16 residues. CDR3 nucleotide sequence: TGCGCCAGCAGTCATTCCTCAGGGGCAGCATTCTACGAGCAGTACGTC. It is translated as CASSHSSGAAFYEQYV.

This clonotype was recorded many times. CDR3 protein: CATSRAGTDTQYF. The CDR3 DNA follows: TGTGCCACCAGTCGCGCGGGGACAGATACGCAGTATTTT. This chain connects TRBV24-1 to TRBJ2-3; a possible D gene is TRBD2 (6 bases). Trimming shortened V by 6 bases and J by 3 bases, and 9 bases separated the two germline ends. Germline V lookup: CDR1 KGHDR, CDR2 SFDVKD. The CDR3 totals 13 residues.

The sample holds many counts of this clonotype. The chain joins TRBV12-3 or TRBV12-4 to TRBJ2-1; D is perhaps TRBD2 (6 bases). Trimming pared 6 bases from V and 5 bases from J, leaving 20 bases between. The CDR3 loop spans 16 amino acids. CDR3 coding DNA: TGTGCCAGCAGCCCACCCCCCCGGGGGTACCACAATGAGCAGTTCTTC. As protein: CASSPPPRGYHNEQFF.

The genes are TRBV11-2 and TRBJ2-4; 9 bases match TRBD1. Losses at the gene ends were 3 bases for V and 7 bases for J; bases not matched to a gene: 13. Germline CDR1 and CDR2: SGHAT and FQNNGV. CDR3 size: 17 residues. CDR3 region: CASSLGQGSWRENIQYF. Here the CDR3 DNA reads TGTGCCAGCAGCTTGGGACAGGGTAGTTGGCGGGAGAACATTCAGTACTTC.